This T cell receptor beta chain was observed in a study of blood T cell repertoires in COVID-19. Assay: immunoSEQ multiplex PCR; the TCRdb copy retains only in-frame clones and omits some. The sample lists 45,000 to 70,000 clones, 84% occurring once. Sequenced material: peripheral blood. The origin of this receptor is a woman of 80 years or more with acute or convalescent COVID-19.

Here the CDR3 reads CSLGSGAYNEQFF. The CDR3 DNA reads as TGCAGCCTCGGAAGCGGAGCCTACAATGAGCAGTTCTTC. This chain connects TRBV29-1 to TRBJ2-1, with D maybe TRBD2 (5 bases). Germline V gene lookup returns CDR1 SQVTM and CDR2 ANQGSEA. V dropped 8 bases and J dropped 2 bases, with 13 bases sitting between them. This CDR3 is 13 amino acids long.